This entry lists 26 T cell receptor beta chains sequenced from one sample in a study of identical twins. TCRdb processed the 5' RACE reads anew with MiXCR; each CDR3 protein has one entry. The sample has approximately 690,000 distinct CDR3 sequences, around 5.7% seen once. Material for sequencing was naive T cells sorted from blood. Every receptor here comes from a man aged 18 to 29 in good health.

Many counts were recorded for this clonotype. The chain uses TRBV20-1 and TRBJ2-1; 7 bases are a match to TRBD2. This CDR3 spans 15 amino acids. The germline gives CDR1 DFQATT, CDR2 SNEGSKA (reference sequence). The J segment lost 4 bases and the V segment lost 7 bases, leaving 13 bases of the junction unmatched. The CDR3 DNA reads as TGCAGTGTCAGGAGTGGGGAGGGCCCGTACAATGAGCAGTTCTTC. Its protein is CSVRSGEGPYNEQFF.

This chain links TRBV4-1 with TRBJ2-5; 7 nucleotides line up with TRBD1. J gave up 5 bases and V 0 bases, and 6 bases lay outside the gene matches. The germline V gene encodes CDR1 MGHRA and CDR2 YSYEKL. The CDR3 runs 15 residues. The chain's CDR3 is CASSQDKGGGETQYF. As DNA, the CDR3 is TGCGCCAGCAGCCAAGATAAAGGGGGCGGGGAGACCCAGTACTTC.

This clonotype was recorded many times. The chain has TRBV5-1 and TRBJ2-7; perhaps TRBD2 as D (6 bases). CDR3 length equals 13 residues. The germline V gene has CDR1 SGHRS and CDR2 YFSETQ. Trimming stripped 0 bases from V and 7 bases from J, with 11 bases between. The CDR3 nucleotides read TGCGCCAGCAGCTTGGCTGGCGGGGAGGAGCAGTACTTC. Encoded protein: CASSLAGGEEQYF.

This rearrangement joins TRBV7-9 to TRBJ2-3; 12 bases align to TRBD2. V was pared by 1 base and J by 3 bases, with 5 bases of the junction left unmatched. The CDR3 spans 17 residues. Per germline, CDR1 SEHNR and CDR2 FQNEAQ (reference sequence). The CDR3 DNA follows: TGTGCCAGCAGCTTAGGCCCTACTAGCGGGAGGACAGATACGCAGTATTTT. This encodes CASSLGPTSGRTDTQYF.

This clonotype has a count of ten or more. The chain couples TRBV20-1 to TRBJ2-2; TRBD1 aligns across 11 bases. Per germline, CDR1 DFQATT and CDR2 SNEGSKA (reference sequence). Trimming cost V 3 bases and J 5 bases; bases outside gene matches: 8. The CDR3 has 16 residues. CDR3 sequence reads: CSASPLDRGRTGELFF. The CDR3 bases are TGCAGTGCTAGCCCCCTGGACAGGGGGCGTACCGGGGAGCTGTTTTTT.

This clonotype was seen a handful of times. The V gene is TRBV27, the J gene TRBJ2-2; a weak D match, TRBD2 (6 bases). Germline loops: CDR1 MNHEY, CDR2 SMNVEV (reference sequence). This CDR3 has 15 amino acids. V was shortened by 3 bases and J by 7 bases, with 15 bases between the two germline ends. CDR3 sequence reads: CASSFFQSGGGELFF. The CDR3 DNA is TGTGCCAGCAGTTTCTTTCAATCCGGGGGCGGGGAGCTGTTTTTT.

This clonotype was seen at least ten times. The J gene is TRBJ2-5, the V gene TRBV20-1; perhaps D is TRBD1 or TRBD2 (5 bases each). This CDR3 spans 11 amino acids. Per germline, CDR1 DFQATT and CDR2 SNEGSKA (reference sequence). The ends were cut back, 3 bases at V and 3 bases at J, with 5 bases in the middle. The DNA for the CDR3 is TGCAGTGCTAGGGGGGAAGAGACCCAGTACTTC. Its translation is CSARGEETQYF.

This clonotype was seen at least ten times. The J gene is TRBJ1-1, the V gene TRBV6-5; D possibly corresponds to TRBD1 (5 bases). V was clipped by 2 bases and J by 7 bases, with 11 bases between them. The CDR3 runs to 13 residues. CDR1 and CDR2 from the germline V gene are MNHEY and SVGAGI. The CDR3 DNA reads TGTGCCAGCAGTTACAGGCTGGGGCTTGAAGCTTTCTTT. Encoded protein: CASSYRLGLEAFF.

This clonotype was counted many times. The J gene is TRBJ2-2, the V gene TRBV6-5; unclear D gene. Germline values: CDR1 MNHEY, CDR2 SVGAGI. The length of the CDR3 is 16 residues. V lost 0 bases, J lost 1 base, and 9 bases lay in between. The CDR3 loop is CASSYSKRMNTGELFF. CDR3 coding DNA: TGTGCCAGCAGTTACTCTAAACGGATGAACACCGGGGAGCTGTTTTTT.

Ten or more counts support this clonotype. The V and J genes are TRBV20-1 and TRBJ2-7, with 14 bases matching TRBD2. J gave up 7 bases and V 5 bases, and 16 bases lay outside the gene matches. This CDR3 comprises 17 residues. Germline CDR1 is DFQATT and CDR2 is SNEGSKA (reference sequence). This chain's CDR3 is CSARNRLAGGTKGEQYF. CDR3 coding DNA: TGCAGTGCTCGAAACCGACTAGCGGGAGGGACTAAGGGTGAGCAGTACTTC.

Here the CDR3 reads CATAGGSGELFF. The CDR3 DNA reads as TGTGCCACCGCCGGGGGGAGCGGGGAGCTGTTTTTT. The chain is built from TRBV10-3 and TRBJ2-2, with 7 bases that match TRBD2. With V trimmed by 10 bases and J by 7 bases, 6 bases remained unmatched. In germline, CDR1 is ENHRY, CDR2 SYGVKD. The CDR3 is made up of 12 amino acids.

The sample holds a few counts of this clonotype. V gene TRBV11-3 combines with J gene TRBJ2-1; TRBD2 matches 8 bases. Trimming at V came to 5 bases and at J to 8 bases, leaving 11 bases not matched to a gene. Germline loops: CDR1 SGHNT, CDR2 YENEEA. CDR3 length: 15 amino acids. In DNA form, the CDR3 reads TGTGCCAGCAGCCCACGGGAGGGCCGGGGGGATGAGCAGTTCTTC. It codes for CASSPREGRGDEQFF.

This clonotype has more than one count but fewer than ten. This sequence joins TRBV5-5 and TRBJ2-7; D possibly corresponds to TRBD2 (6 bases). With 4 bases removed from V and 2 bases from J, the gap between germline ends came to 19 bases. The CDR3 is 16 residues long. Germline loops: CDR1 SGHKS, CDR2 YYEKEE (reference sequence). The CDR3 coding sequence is TGTGCCAGCAGCCCTGGGTTGGGGGGACCCACCTACGAGCAGTACGTC. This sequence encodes CASSPGLGGPTYEQYV.

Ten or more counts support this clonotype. CDR3 amino acids: CSVGTGITTEAFF. Here the CDR3 DNA reads TGCAGCGTTGGGACAGGGATAACGACTGAAGCTTTCTTT. The genes are TRBV29-1 and TRBJ1-1; 8 nucleotides line up with TRBD1. Trimming cost V 4 bases and J 5 bases; bases outside gene matches: 6. The germline gives CDR1 SQVTM, CDR2 ANQGSEA. There are 13 residues in the CDR3. Together with reference TRBV29-1 and TRBJ1-1, the CDR3 gives the full variable domain: SAVISQKPSRDICQRGTSLTIQCQVDSQVTMMFWYRQQPGQSLTLIATANQGSEATYESGFVIDKFPISRPNLTFSTLTVSNMSPEDSSIYLCSVGTGITTEAFFGQGTRLTVV.

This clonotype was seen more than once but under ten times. DNA of the CDR3: TGTGCCAGCAGCTTTGAAAAACTGTTTTTT. It translates to CASSFEKLFF. The chain joins TRBV7-9 to TRBJ1-4; no clear D gene. Germline V gene data show CDR1 as SEHNR and CDR2 as FQNEAQ (reference sequence). Trimming left V 3 bases short and J 7 bases short, with 0 bases between. The length of the CDR3 is 10 residues.

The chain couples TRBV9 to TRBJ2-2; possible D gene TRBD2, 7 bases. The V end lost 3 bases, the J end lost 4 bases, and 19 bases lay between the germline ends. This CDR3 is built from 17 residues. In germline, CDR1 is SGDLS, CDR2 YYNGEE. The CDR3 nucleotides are TGTGCCAGCAGCGCCGACGGGGGGCCCCCGACCACCGGGGAGCTGTTTTTT. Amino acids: CASSADGGPPTTGELFF. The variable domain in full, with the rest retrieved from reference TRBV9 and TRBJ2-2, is DSGVTQTPKHLITATGQRVTLRCSPRSGDLSVYWYQQSLDQGLQFLIQYYNGEERAKGNILERFSAQQFPDLHSELNLSSLELGDSALYFCASSADGGPPTTGELFFGEGSRLTVL.

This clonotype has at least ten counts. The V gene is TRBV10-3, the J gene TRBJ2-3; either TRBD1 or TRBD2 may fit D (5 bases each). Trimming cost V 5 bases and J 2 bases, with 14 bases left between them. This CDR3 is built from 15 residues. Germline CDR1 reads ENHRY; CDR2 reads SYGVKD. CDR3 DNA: TGTGCCATCAGTCCTCTCGGGGACCCCACAGATACGCAGTATTTT. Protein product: CAISPLGDPTDTQYF.

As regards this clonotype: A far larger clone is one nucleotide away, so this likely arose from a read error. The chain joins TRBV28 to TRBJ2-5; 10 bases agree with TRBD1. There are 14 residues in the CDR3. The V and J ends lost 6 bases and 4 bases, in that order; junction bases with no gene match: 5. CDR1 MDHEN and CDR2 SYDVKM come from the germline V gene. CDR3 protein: CASRPGQGGETQYF. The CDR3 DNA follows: TGTGCCAGCAGACCAGGACAGGGGGGAGAGACCCAGTACTTC.

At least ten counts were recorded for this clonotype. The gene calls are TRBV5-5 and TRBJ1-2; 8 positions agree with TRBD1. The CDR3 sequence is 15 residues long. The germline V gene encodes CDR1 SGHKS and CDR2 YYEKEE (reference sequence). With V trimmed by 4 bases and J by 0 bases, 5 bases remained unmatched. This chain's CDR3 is CASSIRDRTNYGYTF. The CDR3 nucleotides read TGTGCCAGCAGCATCCGGGACAGGACTAACTATGGCTACACCTTC.

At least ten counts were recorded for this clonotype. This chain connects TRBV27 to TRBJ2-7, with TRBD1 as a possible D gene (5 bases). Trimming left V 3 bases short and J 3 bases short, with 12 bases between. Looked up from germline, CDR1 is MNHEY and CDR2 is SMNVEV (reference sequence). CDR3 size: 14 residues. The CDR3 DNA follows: TGTGCCAGCAGTTTTTTCAGGGAAGGCTACGAGCAGTACTTC. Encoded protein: CASSFFREGYEQYF.

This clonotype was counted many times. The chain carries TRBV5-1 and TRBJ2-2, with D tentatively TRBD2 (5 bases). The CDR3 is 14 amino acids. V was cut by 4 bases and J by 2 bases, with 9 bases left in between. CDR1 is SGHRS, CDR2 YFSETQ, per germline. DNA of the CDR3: TGCGCCAGCAGCCTTGACTACAACACCGGGGAGCTGTTTTTT. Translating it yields CASSLDYNTGELFF.

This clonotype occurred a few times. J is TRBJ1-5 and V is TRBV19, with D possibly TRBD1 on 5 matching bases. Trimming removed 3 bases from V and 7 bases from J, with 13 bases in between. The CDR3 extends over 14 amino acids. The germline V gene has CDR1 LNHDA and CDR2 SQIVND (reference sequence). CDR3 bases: TGTGCCAGTAGTATCAGAGGGGTCTTACAGCCCCAGCATTTT. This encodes CASSIRGVLQPQHF.

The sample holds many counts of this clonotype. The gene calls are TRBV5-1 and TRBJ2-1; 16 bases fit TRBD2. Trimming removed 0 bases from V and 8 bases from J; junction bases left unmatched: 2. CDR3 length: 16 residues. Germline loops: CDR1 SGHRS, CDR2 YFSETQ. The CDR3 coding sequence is TGCGCCAGCAGCTTGGACGGGACTAGCGGGAGGGATGAGCAGTTCTTC. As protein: CASSLDGTSGRDEQFF.

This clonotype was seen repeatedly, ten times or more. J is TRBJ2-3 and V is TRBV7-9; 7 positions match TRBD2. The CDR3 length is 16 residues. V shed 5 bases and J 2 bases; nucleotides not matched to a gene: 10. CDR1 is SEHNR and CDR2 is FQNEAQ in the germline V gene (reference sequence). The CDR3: CASSPTVSGTTDTQYF. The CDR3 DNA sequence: TGTGCCAGCAGCCCCACTGTCAGCGGGACCACAGATACGCAGTATTTT.

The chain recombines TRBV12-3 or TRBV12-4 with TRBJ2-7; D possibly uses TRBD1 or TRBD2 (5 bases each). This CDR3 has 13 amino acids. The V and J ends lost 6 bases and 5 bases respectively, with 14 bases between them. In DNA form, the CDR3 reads TGTGCCAGCAGATTATCCGGGACCGACGAGCAGTACTTC. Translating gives CASRLSGTDEQYF.

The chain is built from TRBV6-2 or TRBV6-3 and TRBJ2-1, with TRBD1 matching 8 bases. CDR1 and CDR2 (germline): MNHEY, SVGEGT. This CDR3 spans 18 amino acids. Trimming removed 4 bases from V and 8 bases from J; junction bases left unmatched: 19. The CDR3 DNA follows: TGTGCCAGCAGTTTAACCAGACAGGGGCGGTCCATCTGGGATGAGCAGTTCTTC. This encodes CASSLTRQGRSIWDEQFF.